These 15 T cell receptor beta chains share one sample of origin, sequenced in a study of technical replicates of blood from a few donors. Assay: immunoSEQ multiplex PCR; the TCRdb copy retains only in-frame clones and omits some. The table lists around 68,000 clones, approximately 97% of them singletons, with more than 0.25% in the top ten. Material for sequencing was T cells isolated from PBMCs. The receptor set was obtained from a human donor in good health.

This clone was counted only a few times. This chain connects TRBV29-1 to TRBJ2-1; D might be TRBD2 (5 bases). Trimming removed 3 bases from V and 0 bases from J, with 9 bases in between. The CDR3 length is 14 residues. In germline, CDR1 is SQVTM, CDR2 ANQGSEA. The chain's CDR3 is CSVDTSGSYNEQFF. The DNA for the CDR3 is TGCAGCGTTGATACCAGCGGCTCCTACAATGAGCAGTTCTTC.

The gene calls are TRBV14 and TRBJ2-4; tentatively, D is TRBD1 (6 bases). The V end was cut by 0 bases, the J end by 7 bases, with 19 bases between. CDR1 is SGHDN, CDR2 FVKESK, per germline. The CDR3 spans 17 residues. The CDR3 sequence: CASSQDLGSQGLNIQYF. The CDR3 DNA sequence: TGTGCCAGCAGCCAAGATCTAGGAAGTCAGGGGTTGAACATTCAGTACTTC.

The chain uses TRBV6-5 and TRBJ1-1; D remains unclear. V dropped 3 bases and J dropped 0 bases, with 5 bases sitting between them. This CDR3 region has 13 residues. Germline CDR1 and CDR2: MNHEY and SVGAGI. The CDR3 nucleotides are TGTGCCAGCAGTTATCGGGTGAACACTGAAGCTTTCTTT. It specifies CASSYRVNTEAFF.

This clone occurred once. The V and J genes are TRBV7-6 and TRBJ1-5, with D maybe TRBD1 (6 bases). Germline CDR1 is SGHVS and CDR2 is FNYEAQ. V shed 5 bases and J shed 4 bases, with 9 bases lying between them. This CDR3 has 13 residues. CDR3 amino acids: CASSRTVNQPQHF. CDR3 sequence (DNA): TGTGCCAGCAGCCGGACAGTGAATCAGCCCCAGCATTTT. The full variable domain, in which reference TRBV7-6 and TRBJ1-5 provide the parts outside the CDR3, is GAGVSQSPRYKVTKRGQDVALRCDPISGHVSLYWYRQALGQGPEFLTYFNYEAQQDKSGLPNDRFSAERPEGSISTLTIQRTEQRDSAMYRCASSRTVNQPQHFGDGTRLSIL.

The V and J genes are TRBV18 and TRBJ2-7, with 7 bases matching TRBD2. Germline loops: CDR1 KGHSH, CDR2 LQKENI. The CDR3 has 15 amino acids. J was trimmed by 3 bases and V by 2 bases; bases with no gene match: 7. The CDR3 spells CASSPRLAADYEQYF. In DNA form, the CDR3 reads TGTGCCAGCTCACCAAGGCTAGCGGCCGACTACGAGCAGTACTTC.

The CDR3 reads CASSVSLNTEAFF. CDR3 nucleotides: TGTGCCAGCAGCGTATCTTTGAACACTGAAGCTTTCTTT. The J gene is TRBJ1-1, the V gene TRBV9; D unresolved. Trimming took off 1 base at V and 0 bases at J, with 4 bases between the two ends. The CDR3 is 13 amino acids. Looked up from germline, CDR1 is SGDLS and CDR2 is YYNGEE.

The chain recombines TRBV7-8 with TRBJ2-7; D gene uncertain. Germline CDR1 SGHVS, CDR2 FQNEAQ. V was shortened by 4 bases and J by 0 bases, with 4 bases between the two germline ends. CDR3 size: 12 residues. CDR3: CASSWSSYEQYF. CDR3 coding DNA: TGTGCCAGCAGCTGGAGCTCCTACGAGCAGTACTTC.

This chain links TRBV5-4 with TRBJ2-1; weak D call: TRBD2 (6 bases). The germline V and J ends were trimmed by 2 bases and 6 bases, with 15 bases remaining between them. The CDR3 loop spans 15 amino acids. Germline V gene lookup returns CDR1 SGHNT and CDR2 YYREEE (reference sequence). The CDR3: CASSFVGGSGNEQFF. The CDR3 bases are TGTGCCAGCAGCTTTGTGGGAGGCTCGGGCAATGAGCAGTTCTTC.

The chain joins TRBV7-9 to TRBJ2-5; perhaps TRBD1 as D (5 bases). Germline values: CDR1 SEHNR, CDR2 FQNEAQ (reference sequence). The CDR3 has 15 residues. V shed 5 bases and J shed 3 bases, with 16 bases lying between them. The CDR3 spells CASSPRQGRKETQYF. CDR3 in DNA: TGTGCCAGCAGCCCGCGTCAGGGCAGAAAAGAGACCCAGTACTTC. Full variable domain (remainder filled in from reference TRBV7-9 and TRBJ2-5): DTGVSQNPRHKITKRGQNVTFRCDPISEHNRLYWYRQTLGQGPEFLTYFQNEAQLEKSRLLSDRFSAERPKGSFSTLEIQRTEQGDSAMYLCASSPRQGRKETQYFGPGTRLLVL.

The chain couples TRBV7-2 to TRBJ2-3, with 11 positions matching TRBD2. The CDR3 extends over 15 amino acids. CDR1 and CDR2 from the germline V gene are SGHTA and FQGNSA. V lost 1 base to trimming and J lost 14 bases; unmatched junction nucleotides: 11. CDR3 nucleotide sequence: TGTGCCAGCAGCTTAGGGGTAGCGGGAGGGCCGGGGTTGTATTTT. This translates into CASSLGVAGGPGLYF.

V and J are TRBV9 and TRBJ2-3; 9 bases fit TRBD2. CDR1 is SGDLS, CDR2 YYNGEE, per germline. CDR3 length: 15 amino acids. With 3 bases clipped from V and 6 bases from J, the junction kept 8 bases outside the gene matches. CDR3: CASSAPRRGGDTQYF. The CDR3 DNA sequence: TGTGCCAGCAGCGCCCCGAGGCGGGGGGGGGATACGCAGTATTTT.

This chain joins TRBV15 and TRBJ2-1; 12 nucleotides match TRBD2. Per germline, CDR1 LNHNV and CDR2 YYDKDF (reference sequence). The CDR3 covers 18 residues. The V and J ends lost 1 base and 0 bases, in that order; junction bases with no gene match: 4. CDR3 residues: CATSRALAGGRSYNEQFF. In nucleotides, the CDR3 is TGTGCCACCAGCAGAGCACTAGCGGGAGGCCGCTCCTACAATGAGCAGTTCTTC. The whole variable domain, filled in from reference TRBV15 and TRBJ2-1, reads DAMVIQNPRYQVTQFGKPVTLSCSQTLNHNVMYWYQQKSSQAPKLLFHYYDKDFNNEADTPDNFQSRRPNTSFCFLDIRSPGLGDTAMYLCATSRALAGGRSYNEQFFGPGTRLTVL.

This clone was seen once. The chain couples TRBV7-2 to TRBJ1-2, with 12 bases that match TRBD1. Germline CDR1 and CDR2: SGHTA and FQGNSA. With 3 bases clipped from V and 8 bases from J, the junction kept 4 bases outside the gene matches. The CDR3 contains 14 residues. The CDR3 protein is CASSLGQGAEGYTF. The CDR3 DNA follows: TGTGCCAGCAGCTTGGGACAGGGGGCTGAAGGCTACACCTTC.

The chain links TRBV11-2 to TRBJ2-3; D is unresolved. The CDR3 spans 13 residues. Trimming removed 0 bases at V and 6 bases at J, with 7 bases between. The V gene's germline CDR1 is SGHAT and CDR2 FQNNGV. The CDR3 region has the DNA TGTGCCAGCAGCTTAGATGTCGTTGATACGCAGTATTTT. It specifies CASSLDVVDTQYF.

V is TRBV6-1 and J is TRBJ2-3; 10 positions match TRBD2. V was pared by 4 bases and J by 3 bases, with 7 bases of the junction left unmatched. The CDR3 is made up of 16 amino acids. Germline CDR1 reads MNHNS; CDR2 reads SASEGT. CDR3 in DNA: TGTGCCAGCAGTGCAAGCGGGAGGGCCGGAACAGATACGCAGTATTTT. The encoded protein is CASSASGRAGTDTQYF.